This T cell receptor (beta chain) was profiled in a study of T cell responses to AZD1222 COVID-19 vaccine. Findings of the study overall: Regions 160-218 and 743-854 held dominance among vaccine-associated CD4 TCRs, which spanned spike.

Germline values: CDR1 ENHRY, CDR2 SYGVKD. V dropped 10 bases and J dropped 0; count of bases not matched to a gene: 9. This CDR3 has 16 amino acids. Only in-frame clones appear in the TCRdb table, and some are missing; sequencing was by immunoSEQ multiplex PCR. Counted here are 95,000 to 110,000 clones, around 92% occurring once; the ten biggest clones make up roughly 8.7%. A remark on this clone: The target antigen is unknown.

The rearrangement uses TRBV10-3 and TRBJ1-4; 9 positions agree with TRBD1. The sample here was peripheral blood, taken 28 days after the second AZD1222 dose. This receptor was obtained from an adult who received the AZD1222 COVID-19 vaccine. CDR3 DNA: TGTGCCACCGGGGACAGGGTGAGCCCAACTAATGAAAAACTGTTTTTT. Translating it yields CATGDRVSPTNEKLFF.